This paragraph covers one TCR beta chain sequence. The data were produced by immunoSEQ multiplex PCR, yet TCRdb's version contains in-frame clones alone and is incomplete. The table includes 70,000 or so clones, roughly 80% detected once. The sample comes from a study of radiation and T cells in renal cell carcinoma. This sample's time point: blood 2 weeks post-SBRT. The sample's treatment: 15 Gy SBRT to primary tumor, nephrectomy 4 weeks later. CDR1 and CDR2 (germline): LGHNA, YSLEER. The CDR3 contains 12 residues. Trimming left V 1 base short and J 7 bases short, with 4 bases between. The source of this sequence is a man aged 60-69 years with renal cell carcinoma. Here the sequenced sample was blood, taken from a patient whose treatment included radiotherapy and nephrectomy. The rearrangement links TRBV4-3 to TRBJ2-2, with unresolved D. CDR3 residues: CASSQANGELFF. The CDR3 DNA sequence: TGCGCCAGCAGCCAAGCTAACGGGGAGCTGTTTTTT.